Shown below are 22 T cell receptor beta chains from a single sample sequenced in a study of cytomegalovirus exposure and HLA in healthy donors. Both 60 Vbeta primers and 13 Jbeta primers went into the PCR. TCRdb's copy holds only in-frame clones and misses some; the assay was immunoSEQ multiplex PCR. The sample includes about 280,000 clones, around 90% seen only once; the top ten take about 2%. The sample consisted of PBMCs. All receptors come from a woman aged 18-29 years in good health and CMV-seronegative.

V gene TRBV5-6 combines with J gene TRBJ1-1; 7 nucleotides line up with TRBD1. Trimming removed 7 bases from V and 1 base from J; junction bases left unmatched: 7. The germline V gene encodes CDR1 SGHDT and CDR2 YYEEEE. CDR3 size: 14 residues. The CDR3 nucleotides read TGTGCCAGCCGACGGACAGGCTCGAACACTGAAGCTTTCTTT. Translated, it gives CASRRTGSNTEAFF.

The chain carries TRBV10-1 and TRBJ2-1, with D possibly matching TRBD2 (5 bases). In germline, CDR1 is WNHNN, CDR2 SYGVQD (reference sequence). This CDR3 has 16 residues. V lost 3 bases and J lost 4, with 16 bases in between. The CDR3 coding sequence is TGCGCCAGCAGTGAATACCTCGCTTCGGGATACAATGAGCAGTTCTTC. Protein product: CASSEYLASGYNEQFF.

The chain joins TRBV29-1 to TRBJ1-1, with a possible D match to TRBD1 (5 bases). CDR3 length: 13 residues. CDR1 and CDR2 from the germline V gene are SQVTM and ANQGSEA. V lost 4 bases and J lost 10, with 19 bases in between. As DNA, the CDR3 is TGCAGCGTTGTGGTGGCAGGGAGGACGGGAGCTTTCTTT. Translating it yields CSVVVAGRTGAFF.

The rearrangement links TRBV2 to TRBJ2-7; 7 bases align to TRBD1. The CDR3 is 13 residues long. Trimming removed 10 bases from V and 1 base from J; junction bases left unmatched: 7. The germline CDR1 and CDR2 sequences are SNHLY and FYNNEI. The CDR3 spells CAIADRVSYEQYF. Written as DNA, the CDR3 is TGTGCCATCGCTGACAGGGTGTCCTACGAGCAGTACTTC.

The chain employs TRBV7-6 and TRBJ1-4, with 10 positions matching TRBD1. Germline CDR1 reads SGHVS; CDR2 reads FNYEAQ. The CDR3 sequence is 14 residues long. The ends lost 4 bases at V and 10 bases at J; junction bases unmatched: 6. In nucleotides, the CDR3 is TGTGCCAGCAGCTCGGGACAGGGGTACGGAAAACTGTTTTTT. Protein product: CASSSGQGYGKLFF.

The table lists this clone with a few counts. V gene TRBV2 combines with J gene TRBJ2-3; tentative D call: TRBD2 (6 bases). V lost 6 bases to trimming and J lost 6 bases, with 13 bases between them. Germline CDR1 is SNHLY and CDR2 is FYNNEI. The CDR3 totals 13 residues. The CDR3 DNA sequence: TGTGCCAGCAGGAGACTAGTGGCGGATACGCAGTATTTT. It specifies CASRRLVADTQYF.

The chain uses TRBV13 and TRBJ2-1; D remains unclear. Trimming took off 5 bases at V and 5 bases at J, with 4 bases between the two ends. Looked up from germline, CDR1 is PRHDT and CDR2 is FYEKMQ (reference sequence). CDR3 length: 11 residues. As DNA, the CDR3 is TGTGCCAGCAGCGGCAACAATGAGCAGTTCTTC. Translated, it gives CASSGNNEQFF.

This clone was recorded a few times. The CDR3 nucleotides read TGTGCCAGCACCCGAACAGGGCGCTCCTACGAGCAGTACTTC. Amino acids: CASTRTGRSYEQYF. The chain is built from TRBV25-1 and TRBJ2-7; tentatively, D is TRBD1 (6 bases). Germline V gene sequence: CDR1 MGHDK, CDR2 SYGVNS. The V end lost 7 bases, the J end lost 0 bases, and 13 bases lay between the germline ends. The CDR3 covers 14 residues.

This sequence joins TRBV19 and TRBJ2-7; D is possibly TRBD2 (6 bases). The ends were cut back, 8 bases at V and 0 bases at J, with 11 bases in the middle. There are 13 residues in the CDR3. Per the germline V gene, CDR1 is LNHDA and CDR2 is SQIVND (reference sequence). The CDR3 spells CASEGGDSYEQYF. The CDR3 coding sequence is TGTGCCAGTGAGGGAGGAGACTCCTACGAGCAGTACTTC.

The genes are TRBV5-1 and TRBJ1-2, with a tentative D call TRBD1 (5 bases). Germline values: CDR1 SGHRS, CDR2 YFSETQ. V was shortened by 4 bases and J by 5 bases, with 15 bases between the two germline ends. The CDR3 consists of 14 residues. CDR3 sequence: CASSPGDGLYGYTF. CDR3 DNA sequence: TGCGCCAGCAGCCCGGGGGACGGCCTTTATGGCTACACCTTC.

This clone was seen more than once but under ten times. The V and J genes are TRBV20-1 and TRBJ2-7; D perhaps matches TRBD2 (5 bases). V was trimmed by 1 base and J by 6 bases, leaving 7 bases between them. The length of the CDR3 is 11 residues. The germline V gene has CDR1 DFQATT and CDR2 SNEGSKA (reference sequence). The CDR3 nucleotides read TGCAGTGCTAGAGTCGGGGTCGAGCAGTACTTC. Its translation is CSARVGVEQYF.

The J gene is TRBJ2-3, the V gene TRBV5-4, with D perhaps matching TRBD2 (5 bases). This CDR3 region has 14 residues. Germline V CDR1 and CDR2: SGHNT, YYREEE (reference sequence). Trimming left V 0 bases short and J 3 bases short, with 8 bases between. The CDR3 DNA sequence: TGTGCCAGCAGCTTGGGTCCGGGGACAGATACGCAGTATTTT. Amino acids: CASSLGPGTDTQYF. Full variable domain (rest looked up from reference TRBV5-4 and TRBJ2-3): ETGVTQSPTHLIKTRGQQVTLRCSSQSGHNTVSWYQQALGQGPQFIFQYYREEENGRGNFPPRFSGLQFPNYSSELNVNALELDDSALYLCASSLGPGTDTQYFGPGTRLTVL.

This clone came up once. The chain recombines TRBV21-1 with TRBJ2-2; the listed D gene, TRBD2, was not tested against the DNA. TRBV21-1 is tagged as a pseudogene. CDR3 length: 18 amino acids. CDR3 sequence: CASGPTARLPSDTGELFF. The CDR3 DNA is TGTGCCAGCGGCCCAACCGCGCGGCTACCTTCGGACACCGGGGAGCTGTTTTTT.

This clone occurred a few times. The CDR3 loop reads CASSLDKNTEAFF. In DNA, the CDR3 is TGTGCCAGCAGCCTGGACAAGAACACTGAAGCTTTCTTT. V and J are TRBV2 and TRBJ1-1, with a possible D match to TRBD1 (5 bases). Per the germline V gene, CDR1 is SNHLY and CDR2 is FYNNEI. The V gene lost 6 bases and the J gene lost 1 base, with 9 bases spanning the gap. CDR3 size: 13 residues.

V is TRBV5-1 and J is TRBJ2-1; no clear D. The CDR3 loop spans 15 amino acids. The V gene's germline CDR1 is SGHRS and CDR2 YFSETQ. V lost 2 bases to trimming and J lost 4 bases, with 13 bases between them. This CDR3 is CASSFSTGTYNEQFF. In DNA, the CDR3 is TGCGCCAGCAGCTTCTCGACTGGAACATACAATGAGCAGTTCTTC.

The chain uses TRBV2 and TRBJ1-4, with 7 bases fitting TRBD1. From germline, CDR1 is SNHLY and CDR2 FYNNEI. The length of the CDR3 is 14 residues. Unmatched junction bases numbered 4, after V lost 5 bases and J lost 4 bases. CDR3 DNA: TGTGCCAGCAGTAAGACAGGGTTTAATGAAAAACTGTTTTTT. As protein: CASSKTGFNEKLFF.

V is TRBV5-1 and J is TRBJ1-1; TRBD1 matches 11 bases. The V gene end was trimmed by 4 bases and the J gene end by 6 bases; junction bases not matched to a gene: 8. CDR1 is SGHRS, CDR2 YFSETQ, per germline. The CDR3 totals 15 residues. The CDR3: CASSDGQGARAEAFF. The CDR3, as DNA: TGCGCCAGCAGCGACGGACAGGGGGCGAGGGCTGAAGCTTTCTTT. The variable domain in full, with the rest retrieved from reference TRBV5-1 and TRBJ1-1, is KAGVTQTPRYLIKTRGQQVTLSCSPISGHRSVSWYQQTPGQGLQFLFEYFSETQRNKGNFPGRFSGRQFSNSRSEMNVSTLELGDSALYLCASSDGQGARAEAFFGQGTRLTVV.

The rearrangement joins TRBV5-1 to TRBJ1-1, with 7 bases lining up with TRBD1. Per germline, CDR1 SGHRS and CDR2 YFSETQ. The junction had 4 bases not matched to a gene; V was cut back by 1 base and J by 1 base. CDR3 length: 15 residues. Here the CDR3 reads CASSLMTGKNTEAFF. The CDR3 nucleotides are TGCGCCAGCAGCTTGATGACAGGGAAGAACACTGAAGCTTTCTTT.

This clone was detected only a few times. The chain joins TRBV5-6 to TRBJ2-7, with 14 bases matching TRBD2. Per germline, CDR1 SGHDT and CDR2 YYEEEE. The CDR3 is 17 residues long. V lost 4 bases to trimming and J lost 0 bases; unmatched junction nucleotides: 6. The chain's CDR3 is CASSATSGGEFSYEQYF. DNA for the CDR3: TGTGCCAGCAGCGCGACTAGCGGGGGGGAGTTCTCCTACGAGCAGTACTTC.

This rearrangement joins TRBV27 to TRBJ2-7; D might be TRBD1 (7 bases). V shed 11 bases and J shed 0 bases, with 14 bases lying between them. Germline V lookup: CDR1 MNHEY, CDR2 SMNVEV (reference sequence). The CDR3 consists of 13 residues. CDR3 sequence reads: CACGTVSSYEQYF. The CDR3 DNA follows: TGTGCCTGCGGGACAGTAAGCTCCTACGAGCAGTACTTC.

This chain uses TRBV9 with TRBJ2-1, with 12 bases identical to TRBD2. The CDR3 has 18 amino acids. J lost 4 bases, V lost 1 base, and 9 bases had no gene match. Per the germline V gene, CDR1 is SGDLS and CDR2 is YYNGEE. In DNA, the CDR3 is TGTGCCAGCAGCGTACTGGACAGGGGGACTAGCGGGTACAATGAGCAGTTCTTC. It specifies CASSVLDRGTSGYNEQFF.

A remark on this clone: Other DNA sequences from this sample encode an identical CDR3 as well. CDR3 amino acids: CASSPNTDTQYF. For the CDR3, the DNA is TGCGCCAGCAGCCCTAACACAGATACGCAGTATTTT. This sequence joins TRBV5-1 and TRBJ2-3; D unresolved. Trimming shortened V by 4 bases and J by 2 bases, and 5 bases separated the two germline ends. Germline loops: CDR1 SGHRS, CDR2 YFSETQ. The CDR3 runs 12 residues.